What follows are 24 T cell receptor beta chains derived from one specimen sequenced in a study of CD8+ T cells in alopecia areata. cDNA prepared by RNA extraction and subsequent reverse transcription served as the template for sequencing. Method: immunoSEQ multiplex PCR; TCRdb's copy keeps in-frame clones and lacks some. Counted here are about 11,000 clones, approximately 60% occurring once; the ten biggest clones make up about 8.1%. Patients with alopecia areata provided lesional scalp punch biopsies as well as peripheral blood. The sample was skin, taken at week 0. The receptors shown here come from a human donor with alopecia areata.

The V and J genes are TRBV5-1 and TRBJ2-3, with 11 bases identical to TRBD2. Trimming cost V 4 bases and J 6 bases; bases outside gene matches: 4. The CDR3 loop spans 14 amino acids. CDR1 is SGHRS, CDR2 YFSETQ, per germline. The CDR3 DNA follows: TGCGCCAGCAGCGAACGGACTAGCGGGGATACGCAGTATTTT. Its translation: CASSERTSGDTQYF. The variable domain in full, completed from reference TRBV5-1 and TRBJ2-3, reads KAGVTQTPRYLIKTRGQQVTLSCSPISGHRSVSWYQQTPGQGLQFLFEYFSETQRNKGNFPGRFSGRQFSNSRSEMNVSTLELGDSALYLCASSERTSGDTQYFGPGTRLTVL.

The V and J genes are TRBV25-1 and TRBJ2-1; the D gene could be TRBD1 or TRBD2 (5 bases each). CDR1 and CDR2 from the germline V gene are MGHDK and SYGVNS. This CDR3 has 16 amino acids. The V and J ends lost 3 bases and 2 bases respectively, with 14 bases between them. The CDR3 bases are TGTGCCAGCAGTGACCCACAGAGGGGCCCCTACAATGAGCAGTTCTTC. Protein: CASSDPQRGPYNEQFF.

The chain joins TRBV4-1 to TRBJ2-5, with 7 bases aligning to TRBD1. This CDR3 is built from 15 residues. Per the germline V gene, CDR1 is MGHRA and CDR2 is YSYEKL. The V segment lost 4 bases and the J segment 5 bases; nucleotides outside the gene matches: 10. The CDR3 region is CASSRLQGFDETQYF. CDR3 nucleotide sequence: TGCGCCAGCAGCCGACTACAGGGGTTCGACGAGACCCAGTACTTC.

This clone occurred a few times. J is TRBJ2-6 and V is TRBV29-1, with 8 bases lining up with TRBD1. V was clipped by 6 bases and J by 4 bases; unmatched bases: 5. The CDR3 is made up of 14 amino acids. CDR1 and CDR2 from the germline V gene are SQVTM and ANQGSEA. Here the CDR3 reads CSVAGGEGANVLTF. The CDR3 coding sequence is TGCAGCGTAGCAGGGGGCGAAGGGGCCAACGTCCTGACTTTC.

The chain combines TRBV29-1 with TRBJ2-7; D is unclear. The V end lost 1 base, the J end lost 7 bases, and 11 bases lay between the germline ends. The CDR3 extends over 12 amino acids. From germline, CDR1 is SQVTM and CDR2 ANQGSEA. The CDR3 loop reads CSVEAFTGEQYF. CDR3 in DNA: TGCAGCGTTGAAGCGTTTACTGGGGAGCAGTACTTC.

The CDR3 region has the DNA TGTGCCAGCAGCCCCGGACCTAACACTGAAGCTTTCTTT. Protein product: CASSPGPNTEAFF. The genes are TRBV13 and TRBJ1-1; D not certain. This CDR3 contains 13 residues. V lost 5 bases and J 2 bases, leaving 9 bases between the germline ends. Germline lookup yields CDR1 PRHDT and CDR2 FYEKMQ (reference sequence).

The V call is TRBV5-1, the J call TRBJ2-7; no definite D call. The CDR3 runs to 15 residues. The V end was cut by 5 bases, the J end by 3 bases, with 18 bases between. In germline, CDR1 is SGHRS, CDR2 YFSETQ. In nucleotides, the CDR3 is TGCGCCAGCAGGTCCACGGTGGGGTCATACTACGAGCAGTACTTC. It is translated as CASRSTVGSYYEQYF.

This clone was detected only a few times. This chain links TRBV2 with TRBJ2-3, with TRBD2 matching over 8 bases. After removal of 3 bases from V and 4 bases from J, the junction contained 15 bases not matched to a gene. This CDR3 contains 18 residues. Germline values: CDR1 SNHLY, CDR2 FYNNEI. CDR3 in DNA: TGTGCCAGCAGTGACGGGTCTAGCGGGCGGATTCGGGCAGATACGCAGTATTTT. Amino acid sequence: CASSDGSSGRIRADTQYF.

By proportion, this clone is medium-sized. The rearrangement links TRBV2 to TRBJ2-7; TRBD1 matches 10 bases. The CDR3 consists of 15 residues. Germline CDR1 and CDR2: SNHLY and FYNNEI. V lost 4 bases to trimming and J lost 5 bases; unmatched junction nucleotides: 8. CDR3 nucleotides: TGTGCCAGCAGTGGGGACAGGGGAAAACTTCACGAGCAGTACTTC. Translating it yields CASSGDRGKLHEQYF.

This clone appeared a few times. This rearrangement joins TRBV19 to TRBJ2-1, with 10 bases identical to TRBD1. J was trimmed by 2 bases and V by 4 bases; bases with no gene match: 2. Germline V CDR1 and CDR2: LNHDA, SQIVND (reference sequence). The CDR3 is 15 amino acids. The DNA for the CDR3 is TGTGCCAGTAGTAGACAGGGGGCAACCTACAATGAGCAGTTCTTC. The encoded protein is CASSRQGATYNEQFF.

This clone showed up just a few times. J is TRBJ1-1 and V is TRBV5-1; 9 bases are shared with TRBD1. Germline trimming cut 3 bases from V and 5 bases from J; bases unmatched to any gene: 11. The CDR3 runs 16 residues. The germline CDR1 and CDR2 sequences are SGHRS and YFSETQ. CDR3 loop: CASSSTQGARRTEAFF. DNA for the CDR3: TGCGCCAGCAGCTCCACACAGGGGGCGCGGAGGACTGAAGCTTTCTTT.

This clone has only a few counts. The chain uses TRBV13 and TRBJ1-1, with 8 bases identical to TRBD1. The J segment lost 4 bases and the V segment lost 3 bases, leaving 10 bases of the junction unmatched. CDR1 is PRHDT and CDR2 is FYEKMQ in the germline V gene (reference sequence). This CDR3 region has 16 residues. The CDR3 region has the DNA TGTGCCAGCAGCTTGACAGGGGATCCAACGGGCACTGAAGCTTTCTTT. It specifies CASSLTGDPTGTEAFF.

The rearrangement joins TRBV19 to TRBJ1-5, with 12 bases lining up with TRBD1. With 5 bases clipped from V and 2 bases from J, the junction kept 13 bases outside the gene matches. In germline, CDR1 is LNHDA, CDR2 SQIVND (reference sequence). The CDR3 consists of 19 residues. CDR3 protein: CASSPAGTGGHGGNQPQHF. The CDR3, as DNA: TGTGCCAGTAGTCCCGCCGGGACAGGGGGCCATGGTGGCAATCAGCCCCAGCATTTT.

As for this clone: The sample carries other DNA sequences with the same CDR3. This chain joins TRBV18 and TRBJ2-2, with D perhaps TRBD1 (6 bases). The CDR3 totals 15 residues. CDR1 and CDR2 from the germline V gene are KGHSH and LQKENI. With 2 bases removed from V and 2 bases from J, the gap between germline ends came to 9 bases. CDR3 sequence reads: CASSPRQANTGELFF. The CDR3 DNA sequence: TGTGCCAGCTCACCAAGACAGGCTAACACCGGGGAGCTGTTTTTT.

The DNA for the CDR3 is TGTGCCTGGACCCATTACTGGACTGGAGATAATTCACCCCTCCACTTT. Amino acid sequence: CAWTHYWTGDNSPLHF. The V call is TRBV30, the J call TRBJ1-6; D ambiguous. CDR3 size: 16 residues. Per the germline V gene, CDR1 is GTSNPN and CDR2 is SVGIG (reference sequence). The V end lost 4 bases, the J end lost 5 bases, and 18 bases lay between the germline ends.

CDR3 amino acids: CASSLVRDSQTVETQYF. The CDR3 bases are TGTGCCAGCAGCTTAGTAAGGGACTCCCAAACGGTGGAGACCCAGTACTTC. The J gene is TRBJ2-5, the V gene TRBV7-2; D perhaps matches TRBD2 (6 bases). V was pared by 1 base and J by 5 bases, with 20 bases between. The CDR3 has 17 residues. The germline CDR1 and CDR2 sequences are SGHTA and FQGNSA.

The V and J genes are TRBV5-8 and TRBJ2-6, with D unresolved. Germline V gene lookup returns CDR1 SGHTS and CDR2 YDEGEE. CDR3 length: 16 residues. V lost 4 bases to trimming and J lost 0 bases, with 11 bases between them. The DNA of the CDR3 is TGTGCCAGCAGCCCGCCGGCTGGCTCTGGGGCCAACGTCCTGACTTTC. Its protein is CASSPPAGSGANVLTF.

V usage is TRBV7-8 and J usage is TRBJ2-7; D is possibly TRBD1 (6 bases). V shed 1 base and J shed 5 bases, with 12 bases lying between them. The germline V gene encodes CDR1 SGHVS and CDR2 FQNEAQ. The CDR3 totals 14 residues. The chain's CDR3 is CASSLVRGHDEQYF. CDR3 sequence (DNA): TGTGCCAGCAGCTTAGTCAGGGGACACGACGAGCAGTACTTC.

The sample holds a few counts of this clone. The chain links TRBV7-2 to TRBJ2-2; tentative D call: TRBD2 (5 bases). The CDR3 length is 15 residues. Trimming left V 6 bases short and J 0 bases short, with 11 bases between. Per the germline V gene, CDR1 is SGHTA and CDR2 is FQGNSA. The CDR3 loop reads CASSPRVPNTGELFF. The DNA of the CDR3 is TGTGCCAGCAGTCCGCGGGTGCCGAACACCGGGGAGCTGTTTTTT.

This sequence joins TRBV6-6 and TRBJ1-6, with no clear D. The CDR3 consists of 14 residues. Germline V gene data show CDR1 as MNHNY and CDR2 as SVGAGI (reference sequence). Trimming removed 6 bases at V and 8 bases at J, with 14 bases between. In nucleotides, the CDR3 is TGTGCCAGCAGGGACCGGATTAGGGATTCACCCCTCCACTTT. Translating it yields CASRDRIRDSPLHF.

The chain links TRBV4-1 to TRBJ1-1; no firm D call. Trimming took 2 bases from V and 4 from J, leaving 20 bases between them. The CDR3 has 17 amino acids. Germline CDR1 and CDR2: MGHRA and YSYEKL. The CDR3 DNA reads TGCGCCAGCAGCCAATTAGATATGGGGTTTCAAGGCACTGAAGCTTTCTTT. This sequence encodes CASSQLDMGFQGTEAFF.

This clone was detected only a few times. This chain links TRBV5-5 with TRBJ2-2, with 10 bases lining up with TRBD1. Per germline, CDR1 SGHKS and CDR2 YYEKEE (reference sequence). With V trimmed by 4 bases and J by 8 bases, 11 bases remained unmatched. The CDR3 consists of 16 residues. The CDR3 here is CASSQRDRGGMGELFF. As DNA, the CDR3 is TGTGCCAGCAGCCAAAGGGACAGGGGAGGGATGGGGGAGCTGTTTTTT.

This clone was seen a few times. The chain employs TRBV30 and TRBJ2-2; 7 nucleotides agree with TRBD1. CDR1 GTSNPN and CDR2 SVGIG come from the germline V gene (reference sequence). The CDR3 totals 17 residues. Trimming at V came to 7 bases and at J to 0 bases, leaving 14 bases not matched to a gene. The CDR3 coding sequence is TGTGCCTTCCGGACAGGCCGAAACTTGGCGAACACCGGGGAGCTGTTTTTT. Translation: CAFRTGRNLANTGELFF.

V is TRBV7-9 and J is TRBJ1-1; possible D gene TRBD1, 6 bases. Germline-derived CDR1 and CDR2 are SEHNR and FQNEAQ (reference sequence). V lost 3 bases, J lost 5 bases, and 13 bases lay in between. This CDR3 comprises 14 residues. CDR3 sequence (DNA): TGTGCCAGCAGCTTGTCCAGGGGTGAGACTGAAGCTTTCTTT. As protein: CASSLSRGETEAFF.